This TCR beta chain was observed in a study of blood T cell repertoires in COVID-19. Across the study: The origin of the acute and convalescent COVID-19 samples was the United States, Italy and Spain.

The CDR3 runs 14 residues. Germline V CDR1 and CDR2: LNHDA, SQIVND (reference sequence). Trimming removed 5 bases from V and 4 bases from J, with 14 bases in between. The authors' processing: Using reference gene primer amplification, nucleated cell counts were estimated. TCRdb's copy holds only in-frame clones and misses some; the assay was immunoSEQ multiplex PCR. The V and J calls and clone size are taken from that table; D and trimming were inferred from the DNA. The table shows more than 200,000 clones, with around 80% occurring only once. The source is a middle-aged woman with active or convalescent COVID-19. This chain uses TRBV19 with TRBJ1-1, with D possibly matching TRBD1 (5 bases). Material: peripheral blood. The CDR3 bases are TGTGCCAGTAGTTTCAGGGCGGTGGTCACTGAAGCTTTCTTT. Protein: CASSFRAVVTEAFF. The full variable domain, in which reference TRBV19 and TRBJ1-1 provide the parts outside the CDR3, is DGGITQSPKYLFRKEGQNVTLSCEQNLNHDAMYWYRQDPGQGLRLIYYSQIVNDFQKGDIAEGYSVSREKKESFPLTVTSAQKNPTAFYLCASSFRAVVTEAFFGQGTRLTVV.